This TCR beta chain was sequenced for a study of OX40 agonist ivuxolimab in advanced cancers. This clone was counted a single time. The antigen is undetermined. The assay was immunoSEQ multiplex PCR, and TCRdb's table has in-frame clones only and misses some. The table records roughly 29,000 clones, 90% of them present only once. Whole-study findings and limits: Several nonresponders also turned out to have low normalized T-cell clonal expansion. With doses of 0.1-3.0 mg/kg, partial responders showed among the lowest clonal expansion.

After removal of 5 bases from V and 9 bases from J, the junction contained 9 bases not matched to a gene. CDR1 and CDR2 (germline): SQVTM, ANQGSEA. The CDR3 has 13 residues. The rearrangement links TRBV29-1 to TRBJ2-2, with 7 bases that match TRBD1. Specimen: CD4+ or CD8+ T cells sorted from blood, collected in a trial of the OX40 agonist ivuxolimab. The origin of this receptor is an adult with an advanced solid tumor such as melanoma, head and neck, liver or kidney cancer. For the CDR3, the DNA is TGCAGCGTTCAGACAGGGAATAGCCGGGAGCTGTTTTTT. Its protein is CSVQTGNSRELFF.